This TCR beta chain stems from a study of OX40 agonist ivuxolimab in advanced cancers. Sequencing was performed with immunoSEQ multiplex PCR; in TCRdb, only in-frame clones are kept and a portion is missing. Altogether 50,000 to 75,000 clones are present, approximately 90% being singletons, with the ten largest covering about 0.63%. CDR1 and CDR2 (germline): MDHEN, SYDVKM. V shed 5 bases and J shed 3 bases, with 11 bases lying between them. The CDR3 length is 13 residues. The source of this sequence is an adult with an advanced solid tumor such as melanoma, head and neck, liver or kidney cancer. This specimen was CD4+ or CD8+ T cells sorted from blood, taken in a trial of the OX40 agonist ivuxolimab. The chain has TRBV28 and TRBJ2-7; D remains unclear. The CDR3 here is CASSLGVRYEQYF. The CDR3 bases are TGTGCCAGCAGTCTAGGTGTTCGCTACGAGCAGTACTTC.